The next 3 T cell receptor beta chains were all read from a single sample in a study of cytomegalovirus exposure and HLA in healthy donors. PCR was performed using 60 Vbeta and 13 Jbeta primers. The table came from immunoSEQ multiplex PCR; TCRdb's copy has only in-frame clones and leaves some out. The sample lists some 100,000 clones, 74% occurring once. Sequencing was performed on PBMCs. The source is a human donor in good health.

This clone has just one count. Relative to the germline gene, one junction end is altered; a read error may explain this. J is TRBJ2-4 and V is TRBV6-5; a weak D match, TRBD1 (6 bases). The CDR3 contains 9 residues. Per the germline V gene, CDR1 is MNHEY and CDR2 is SVGAGI. The CDR3, as DNA: TGTGCCAGCAGTCCGGGACATTCTTTC. It yields the protein CASSPGHSF.

In DNA form, the CDR3 reads TGTGCCAGCAGCCATGGGAGAGATACGCAGTATTTT. Protein sequence: CASSHGRDTQYF. The V call is TRBV5-8, the J call TRBJ2-3; tentatively, D is TRBD2 (5 bases). V was trimmed by 4 bases and J by 5 bases, leaving 8 bases between them. Germline CDR1 and CDR2: SGHTS and YDEGEE. The CDR3 length is 12 residues.

This clone has more than one count but fewer than ten. V is TRBV6-5 and J is TRBJ2-2, with D maybe TRBD1 (6 bases). CDR3 length equals 14 residues. The germline gives CDR1 MNHEY, CDR2 SVGAGI. The V end lost 6 bases, the J end lost 1 base, and 9 bases lay between the germline ends. CDR3 sequence: CASRDRRNTGELFF. The CDR3, as DNA: TGTGCCAGCAGGGACAGAAGGAACACCGGGGAGCTGTTTTTT.